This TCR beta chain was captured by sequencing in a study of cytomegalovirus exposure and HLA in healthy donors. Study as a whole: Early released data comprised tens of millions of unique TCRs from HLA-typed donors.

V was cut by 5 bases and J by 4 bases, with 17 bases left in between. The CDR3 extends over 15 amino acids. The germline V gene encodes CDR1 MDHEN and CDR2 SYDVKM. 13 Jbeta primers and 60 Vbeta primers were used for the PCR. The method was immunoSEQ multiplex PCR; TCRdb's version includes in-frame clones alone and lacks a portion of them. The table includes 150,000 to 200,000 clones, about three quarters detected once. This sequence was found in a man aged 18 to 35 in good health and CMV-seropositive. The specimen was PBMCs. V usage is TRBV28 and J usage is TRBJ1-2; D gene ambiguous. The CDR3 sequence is CASSKPLNRVYGYTF. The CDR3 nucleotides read TGTGCCAGCAGTAAACCCCTGAACCGGGTCTATGGCTACACCTTC.